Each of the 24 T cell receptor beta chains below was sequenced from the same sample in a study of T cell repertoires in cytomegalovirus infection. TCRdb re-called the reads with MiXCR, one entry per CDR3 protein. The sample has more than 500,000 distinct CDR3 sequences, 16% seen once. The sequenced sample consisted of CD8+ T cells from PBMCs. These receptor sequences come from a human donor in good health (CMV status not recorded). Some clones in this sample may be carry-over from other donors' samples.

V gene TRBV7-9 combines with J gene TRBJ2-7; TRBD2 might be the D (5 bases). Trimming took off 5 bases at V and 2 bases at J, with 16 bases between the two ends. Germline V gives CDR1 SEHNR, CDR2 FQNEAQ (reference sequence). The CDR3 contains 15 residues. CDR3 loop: CASSPPAEHTYEQYF. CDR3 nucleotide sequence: TGTGCCAGCAGCCCCCCAGCGGAGCACACCTACGAGCAGTACTTC. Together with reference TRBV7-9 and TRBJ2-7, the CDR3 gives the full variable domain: DTGVSQNPRHKITKRGQNVTFRCDPISEHNRLYWYRQTLGQGPEFLTYFQNEAQLEKSRLLSDRFSAERPKGSFSTLEIQRTEQGDSAMYLCASSPPAEHTYEQYFGPGTRLTVT.

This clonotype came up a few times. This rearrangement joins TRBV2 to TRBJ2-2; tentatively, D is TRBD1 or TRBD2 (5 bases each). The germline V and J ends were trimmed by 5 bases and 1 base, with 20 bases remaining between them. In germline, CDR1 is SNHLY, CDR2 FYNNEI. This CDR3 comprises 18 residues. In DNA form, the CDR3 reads TGTGCCAGCAGTCCCGGGGAAGGGGCGTCCTTGAACACCGGGGAGCTGTTTTTT. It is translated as CASSPGEGASLNTGELFF.

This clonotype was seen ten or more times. CDR3: CASSVRPSSGSYEQYF. In DNA, the CDR3 is TGTGCCAGCAGCGTCCGACCCTCGAGCGGGAGTTACGAGCAGTACTTC. The rearrangement links TRBV7-2 to TRBJ2-7, with TRBD2 matching over 8 bases. CDR1 and CDR2 from the germline V gene are SGHTA and FQGNSA. CDR3 length equals 16 residues. V lost 5 bases and J lost 4; bases outside the gene matches: 13.

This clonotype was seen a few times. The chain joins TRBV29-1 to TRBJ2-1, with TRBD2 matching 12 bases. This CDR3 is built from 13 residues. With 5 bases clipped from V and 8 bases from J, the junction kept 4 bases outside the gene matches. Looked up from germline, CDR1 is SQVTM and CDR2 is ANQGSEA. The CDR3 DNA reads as TGCAGCGTTTGGACTAGCGGGAAGGATGAGCAGTTCTTC. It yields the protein CSVWTSGKDEQFF.

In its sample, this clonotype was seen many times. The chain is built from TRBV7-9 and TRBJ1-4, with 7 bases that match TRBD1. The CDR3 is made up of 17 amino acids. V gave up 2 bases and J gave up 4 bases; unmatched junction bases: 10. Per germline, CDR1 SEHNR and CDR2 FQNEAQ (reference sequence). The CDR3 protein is CASSLTGRGPSNEKLFF. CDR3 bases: TGTGCCAGCAGCTTAACTGGAAGGGGGCCGAGTAATGAAAAACTGTTTTTT. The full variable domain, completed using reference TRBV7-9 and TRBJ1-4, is DTGVSQNPRHKITKRGQNVTFRCDPISEHNRLYWYRQTLGQGPEFLTYFQNEAQLEKSRLLSDRFSAERPKGSFSTLEIQRTEQGDSAMYLCASSLTGRGPSNEKLFFGSGTQLSVL.

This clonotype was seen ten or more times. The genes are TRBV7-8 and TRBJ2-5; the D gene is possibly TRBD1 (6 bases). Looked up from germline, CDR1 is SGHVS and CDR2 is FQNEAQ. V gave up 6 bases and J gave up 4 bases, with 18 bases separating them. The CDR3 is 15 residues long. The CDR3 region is CASSSTGKPRETQYF. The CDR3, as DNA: TGTGCCAGCAGTTCTACAGGGAAACCCCGAGAGACCCAGTACTTC.

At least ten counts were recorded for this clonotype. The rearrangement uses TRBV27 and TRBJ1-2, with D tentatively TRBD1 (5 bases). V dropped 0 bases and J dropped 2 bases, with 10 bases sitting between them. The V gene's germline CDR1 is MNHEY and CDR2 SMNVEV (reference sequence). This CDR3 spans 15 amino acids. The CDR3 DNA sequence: TGTGCCAGCAGTTTATCAGCGGGGGGAAACTATGGCTACACCTTC. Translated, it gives CASSLSAGGNYGYTF.

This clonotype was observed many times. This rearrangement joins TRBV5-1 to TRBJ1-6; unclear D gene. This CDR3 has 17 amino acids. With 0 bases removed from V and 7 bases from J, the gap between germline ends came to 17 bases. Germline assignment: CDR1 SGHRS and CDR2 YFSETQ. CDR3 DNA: TGCGCCAGCAGCTTGGGAACCGCCTTCCGGCCAAATTCACCCCTCCACTTT. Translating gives CASSLGTAFRPNSPLHF.

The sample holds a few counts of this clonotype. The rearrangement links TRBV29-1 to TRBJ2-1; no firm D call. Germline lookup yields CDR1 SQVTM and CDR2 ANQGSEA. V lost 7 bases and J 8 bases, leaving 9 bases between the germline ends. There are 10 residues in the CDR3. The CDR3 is CSAVEHEQFF. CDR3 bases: TGCAGCGCGGTTGAGCATGAGCAGTTCTTC.

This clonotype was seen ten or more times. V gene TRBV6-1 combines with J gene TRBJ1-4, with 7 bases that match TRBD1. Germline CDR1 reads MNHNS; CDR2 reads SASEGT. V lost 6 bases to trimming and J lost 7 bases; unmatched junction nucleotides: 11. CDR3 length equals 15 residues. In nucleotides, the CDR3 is TGTGCCAGCAGGTCGTTACAGGGGCGGGGTGAAAAACTGTTTTTT. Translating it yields CASRSLQGRGEKLFF.

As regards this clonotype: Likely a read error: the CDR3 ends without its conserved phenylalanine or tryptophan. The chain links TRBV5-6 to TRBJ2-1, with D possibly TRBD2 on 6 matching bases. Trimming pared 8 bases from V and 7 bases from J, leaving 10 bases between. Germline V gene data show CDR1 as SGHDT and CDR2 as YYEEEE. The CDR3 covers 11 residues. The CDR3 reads CARSRGNEQFL. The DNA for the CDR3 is TGTGCCAGATCGCGGGGAAATGAGCAGTTCTTA.

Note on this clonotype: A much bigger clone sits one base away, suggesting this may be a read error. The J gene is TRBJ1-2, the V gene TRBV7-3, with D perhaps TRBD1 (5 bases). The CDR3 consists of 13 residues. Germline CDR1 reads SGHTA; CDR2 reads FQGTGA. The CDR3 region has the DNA TGTGCCAGCAGCATTACAGGAGGGGATGGCTACAACTTC. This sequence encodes CASSITGGDGYNF.

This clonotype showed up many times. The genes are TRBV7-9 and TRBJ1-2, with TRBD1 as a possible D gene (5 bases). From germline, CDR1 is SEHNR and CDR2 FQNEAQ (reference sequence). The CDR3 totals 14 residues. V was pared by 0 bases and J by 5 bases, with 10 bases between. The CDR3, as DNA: TGTGCCAGCAGCTTAGCTGGCGGGGGATATGGCTACACCTTC. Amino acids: CASSLAGGGYGYTF.

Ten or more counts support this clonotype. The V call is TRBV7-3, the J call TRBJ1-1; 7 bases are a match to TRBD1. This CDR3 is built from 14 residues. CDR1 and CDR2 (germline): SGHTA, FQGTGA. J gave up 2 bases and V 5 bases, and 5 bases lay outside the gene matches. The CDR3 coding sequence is TGTGCCAGCAGCGAACAGGGGATTAACACTGAAGCTTTCTTT. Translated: CASSEQGINTEAFF.

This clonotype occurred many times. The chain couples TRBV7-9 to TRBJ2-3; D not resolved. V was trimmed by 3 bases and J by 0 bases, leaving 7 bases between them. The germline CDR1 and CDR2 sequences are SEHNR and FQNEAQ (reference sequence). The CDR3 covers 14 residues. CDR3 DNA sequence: TGTGCCAGCAGCTTCCTTTCTAGCACAGATACGCAGTATTTT. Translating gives CASSFLSSTDTQYF.

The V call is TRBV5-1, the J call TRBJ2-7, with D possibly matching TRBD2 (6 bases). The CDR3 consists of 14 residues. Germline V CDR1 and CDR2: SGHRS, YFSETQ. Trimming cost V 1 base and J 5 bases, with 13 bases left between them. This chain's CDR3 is CASSLKPGRHEQYF. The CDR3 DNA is TGCGCCAGCAGCTTGAAGCCAGGGAGGCACGAGCAGTACTTC.

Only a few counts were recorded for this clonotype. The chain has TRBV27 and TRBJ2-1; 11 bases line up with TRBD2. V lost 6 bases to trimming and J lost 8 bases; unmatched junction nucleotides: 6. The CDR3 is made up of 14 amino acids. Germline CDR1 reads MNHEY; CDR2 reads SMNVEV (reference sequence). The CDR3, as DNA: TGTGCCAGCAGCTTAGCGGGAGGGCACGATGAGCAGTTCTTC. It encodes CASSLAGGHDEQFF.

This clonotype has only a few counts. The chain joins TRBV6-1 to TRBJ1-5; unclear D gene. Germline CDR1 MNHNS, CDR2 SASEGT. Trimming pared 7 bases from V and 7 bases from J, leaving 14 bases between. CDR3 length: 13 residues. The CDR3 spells CASMSSRNQPQHF. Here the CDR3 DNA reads TGTGCCAGCATGTCCAGTAGGAACCAGCCCCAGCATTTT.

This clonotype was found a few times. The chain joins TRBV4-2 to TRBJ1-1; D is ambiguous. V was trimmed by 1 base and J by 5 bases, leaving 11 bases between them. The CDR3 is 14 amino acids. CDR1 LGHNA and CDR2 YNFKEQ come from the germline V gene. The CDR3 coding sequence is TGTGCCAGCAGCCAAGCCGAGGGTACAACTGAAGCTTTCTTT. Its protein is CASSQAEGTTEAFF.

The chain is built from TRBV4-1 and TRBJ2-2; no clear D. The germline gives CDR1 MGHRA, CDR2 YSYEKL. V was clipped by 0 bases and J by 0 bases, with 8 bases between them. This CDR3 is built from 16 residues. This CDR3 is CASSQDPSPNTGELFF. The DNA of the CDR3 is TGCGCCAGCAGCCAAGATCCTTCCCCGAACACCGGGGAGCTGTTTTTT.

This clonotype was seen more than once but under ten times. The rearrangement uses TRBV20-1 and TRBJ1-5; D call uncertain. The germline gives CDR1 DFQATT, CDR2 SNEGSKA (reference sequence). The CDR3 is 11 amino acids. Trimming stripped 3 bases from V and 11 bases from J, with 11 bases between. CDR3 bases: TGCAGTGCTAGGGCGGTCGGGGCCCAGCATTTT. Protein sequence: CSARAVGAQHF.

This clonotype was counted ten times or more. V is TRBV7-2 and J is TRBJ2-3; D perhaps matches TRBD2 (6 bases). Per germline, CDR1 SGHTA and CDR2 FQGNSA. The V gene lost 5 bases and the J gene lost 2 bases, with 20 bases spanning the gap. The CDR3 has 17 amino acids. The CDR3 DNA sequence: TGTGCCAGCAGCCCCCTAGAACGGACTATCTACACAGATACGCAGTATTTT. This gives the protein CASSPLERTIYTDTQYF.

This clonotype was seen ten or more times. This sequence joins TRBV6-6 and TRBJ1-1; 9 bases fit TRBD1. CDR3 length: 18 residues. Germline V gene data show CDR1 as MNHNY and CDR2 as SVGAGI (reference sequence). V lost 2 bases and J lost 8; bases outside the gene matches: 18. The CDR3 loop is CASSYTKGQGRGKREAFF. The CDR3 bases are TGTGCCAGCAGTTACACGAAAGGACAGGGGCGAGGGAAAAGGGAAGCTTTCTTT.

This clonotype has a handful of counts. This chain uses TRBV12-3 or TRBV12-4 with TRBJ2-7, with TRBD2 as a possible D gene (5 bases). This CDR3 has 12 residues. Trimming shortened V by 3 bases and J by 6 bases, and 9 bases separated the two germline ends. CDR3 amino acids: CASSLASSEQYF. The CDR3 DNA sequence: TGTGCCAGCAGTTTGGCTAGCAGCGAGCAGTACTTC.